This T cell receptor beta chain was obtained from a study of shared clonotypes between healthy human individuals. About this clone: Its antigen is not known.

Profiled with immunoSEQ multiplex PCR; TCRdb holds only in-frame clones, not every one. The sample lists 2 million to 2.5 million clones, approximately 95% occurring once. Study-level points and caveats: Since donors were few, the genetic and exposure-history diversity represented was limited.

The CDR3 runs to 13 residues. Trimming stripped 2 bases from V and 3 bases from J, with 6 bases between. Per the germline V gene, CDR1 is ENHRY and CDR2 is SYGVKD. Material for sequencing was naive CD4+ T cells sorted from blood. As for subset: CD45RA+ positively selected. This receptor was obtained from a man aged 18-30 years in good health. V usage is TRBV10-3 and J usage is TRBJ2-3; D unresolved. The CDR3 sequence is CAISEVGTDTQYF. The CDR3 bases are TGTGCCATCAGTGAGGTGGGGACAGATACGCAGTATTTT.